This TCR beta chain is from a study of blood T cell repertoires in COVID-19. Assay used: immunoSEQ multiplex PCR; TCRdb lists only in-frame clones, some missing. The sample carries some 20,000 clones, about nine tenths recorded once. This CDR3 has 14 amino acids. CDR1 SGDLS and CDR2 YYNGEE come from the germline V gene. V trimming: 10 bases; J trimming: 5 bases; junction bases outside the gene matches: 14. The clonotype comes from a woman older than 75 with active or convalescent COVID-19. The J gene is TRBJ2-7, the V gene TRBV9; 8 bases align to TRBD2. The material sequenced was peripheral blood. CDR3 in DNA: TGTGCCGGGGTCGTTGGCGGGAGGTCGGACGAGCAGTACTTC. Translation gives CAGVVGGRSDEQYF.